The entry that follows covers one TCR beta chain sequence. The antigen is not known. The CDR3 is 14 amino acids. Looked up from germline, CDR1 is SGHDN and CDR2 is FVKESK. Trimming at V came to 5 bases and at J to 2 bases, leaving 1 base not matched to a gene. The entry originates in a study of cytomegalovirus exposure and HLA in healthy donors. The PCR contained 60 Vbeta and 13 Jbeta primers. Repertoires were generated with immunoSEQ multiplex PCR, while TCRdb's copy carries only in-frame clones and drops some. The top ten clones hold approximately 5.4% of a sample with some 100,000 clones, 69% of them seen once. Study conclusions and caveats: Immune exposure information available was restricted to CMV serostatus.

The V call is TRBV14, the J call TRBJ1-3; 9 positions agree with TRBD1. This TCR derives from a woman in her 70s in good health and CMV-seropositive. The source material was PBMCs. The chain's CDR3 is CASSWDRAGNTIYF. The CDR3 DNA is TGTGCCAGCAGCTGGGACAGGGCTGGAAACACCATATATTTT. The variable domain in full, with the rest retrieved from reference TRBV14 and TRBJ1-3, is EAGVTQFPSHSVIEKGQTVTLRCDPISGHDNLYWYRRVMGKEIKFLLHFVKESKQDESGMPNNRFLAERTGGTYSTLKVQPAELEDSGVYFCASSWDRAGNTIYFGEGSWLTVV.